This T cell receptor beta chain was captured in a study of OX40 agonist ivuxolimab in advanced cancers. About the study: Patients received ivuxolimab, an agonistic anti-OX40 (CD134) antibody. Of mixed ages from 23 to 79 and averaging 60 years, the group was more than 65% male.

Germline assignment: CDR1 MNHEY and CDR2 SMNVEV (reference sequence). With 6 bases removed from V and 6 bases from J, the gap between germline ends came to 12 bases. The CDR3 consists of 12 residues. This table comes from immunoSEQ multiplex PCR, and its TCRdb copy is limited to in-frame clones, with some not included. The table lists about 110,000 clones, around 90% of them singletons. Patients with a history of autoimmune disease or on systemic immunosuppression were excluded. The TCR originated in an adult with an advanced solid tumor such as melanoma, head and neck, liver or kidney cancer. This sequence joins TRBV27 and TRBJ2-7, with D maybe TRBD2 (5 bases). The source material was CD4+ or CD8+ T cells sorted from blood, sampled in a trial of the OX40 agonist ivuxolimab. The CDR3 sequence: CASRGLLAEQYF. The CDR3 nucleotides are TGTGCCAGCAGAGGACTCCTGGCCGAGCAGTACTTC.